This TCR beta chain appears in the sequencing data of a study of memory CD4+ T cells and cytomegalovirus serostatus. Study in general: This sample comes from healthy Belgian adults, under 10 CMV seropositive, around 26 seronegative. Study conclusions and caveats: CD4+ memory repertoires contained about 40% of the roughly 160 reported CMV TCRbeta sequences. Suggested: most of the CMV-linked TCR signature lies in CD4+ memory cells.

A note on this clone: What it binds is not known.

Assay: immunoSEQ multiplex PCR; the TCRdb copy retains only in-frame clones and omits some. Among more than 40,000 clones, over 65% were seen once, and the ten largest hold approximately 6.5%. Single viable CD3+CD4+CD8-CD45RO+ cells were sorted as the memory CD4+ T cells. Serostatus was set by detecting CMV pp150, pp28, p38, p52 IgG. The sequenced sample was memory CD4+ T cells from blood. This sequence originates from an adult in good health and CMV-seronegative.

The CDR3 here is CASSSPRDTSYNEQFF. DNA of the CDR3: TGTGCCAGCAGCTCTCCCCGGGACACCTCCTACAATGAGCAGTTCTTC. This rearrangement joins TRBV5-4 to TRBJ2-1; D is possibly TRBD1 (6 bases). Germline CDR1 reads SGHNT; CDR2 reads YYREEE (reference sequence). Between the trimmed V and J ends, which lost 3 bases and 0 bases, there was a span of 13 bases. This CDR3 spans 16 amino acids.